This entry lists 32 T cell receptor beta chains sequenced from one sample in a study of shared clonotypes between healthy human individuals (dated by TCRdb to about 2020). Library method: the immunoSEQ multiplex PCR assay. The immuneACCESS repertoire file appears here via TCRdb, limited to in-frame rearrangements. These files lack a portion of the clones; in checked studies, under half of the deficit traces to unresolved V genes, and the cause of the others is not known. The sample profile shows about 980,000 clones; roughly 72% of them were found once. Over 1.3% of the sample comes from the top ten. The material sequenced was memory CD4+ T cells sorted from blood. This sample's cell subset or site label indicates: CD45RA-negative fraction. Receptors were obtained from a man aged 18-30 years in good health.

The chain employs TRBV28 and TRBJ2-7; D is possibly TRBD2 (7 bases). CDR3 length equals 22 residues. V lost 3 bases and J lost 3, with 36 bases in between. From germline, CDR1 is MDHEN and CDR2 SYDVKM. The CDR3 here is CASSLDSWEPVEKAGIIYEQYF. The DNA for the CDR3 is TGTGCCAGCAGTTTGGACAGCTGGGAACCGGTCGAAAAAGCGGGGATCATCTACGAGCAGTACTTC.

This chain joins TRBV2 and TRBJ2-1; the match to TRBD2 covers 10 bases. Germline loops: CDR1 SNHLY, CDR2 FYNNEI. The length of the CDR3 is 14 residues. V shed 8 bases and J 4 bases; nucleotides not matched to a gene: 5. CDR3 nucleotides: TGTGCCAGCCACAGGACTAGCGGATACAATGAGCAGTTCTTC. Its translation: CASHRTSGYNEQFF. Variable domain in full (rest from reference TRBV2 and TRBJ2-1): EPEVTQTPSHQVTQMGQEVILRCVPISNHLYFYWYRQILGQKVEFLVSFYNNEISEKSEIFDDQFSVERPDGSNFTLKIRSTKLEDSAMYFCASHRTSGYNEQFFGPGTRLTVL.

Concerning this clone itself: Other DNA sequences in the sample encode the same CDR3. The V gene is TRBV4-1, the J gene TRBJ2-3, with TRBD1 matching over 8 bases. Germline V lookup: CDR1 MGHRA, CDR2 YSYEKL. V shed 4 bases and J 0 bases; nucleotides not matched to a gene: 6. The CDR3 runs 16 residues. DNA of the CDR3: TGCGCCAGCAGCCCGGCAGGGGGCGGGAGCACAGATACGCAGTATTTT. As protein: CASSPAGGGSTDTQYF.

The chain joins TRBV21-1 to TRBJ2-4; the table assigns TRBD2, which was not confirmed against the DNA. TRBV21-1 is tagged as a pseudogene. The CDR3 extends over 17 amino acids. The CDR3: CANDDHVLAGPKNIQYF. CDR3 nucleotides: TGTGCCAACGACGACCACGTACTAGCGGGACCCAAAAACATTCAGTACTTC.

A note on this clone: This same CDR3 is encoded by further DNA sequences in the sample. The rearrangement links TRBV4-1 to TRBJ2-2; no clear D gene. The CDR3 has 15 residues. Germline CDR1 reads MGHRA; CDR2 reads YSYEKL. V lost 2 bases and J lost 2, with 9 bases in between. In DNA, the CDR3 is TGCGCCAGCAGCCAATCGCCAGCTAACACCGGGGAGCTGTTTTTT. Encoded protein: CASSQSPANTGELFF.

The rearrangement links TRBV6-1 to TRBJ1-2, with 7 positions matching TRBD1. The CDR3 is made up of 15 amino acids. Per the germline V gene, CDR1 is MNHNS and CDR2 is SASEGT. With 6 bases clipped from V and 3 bases from J, the junction kept 10 bases outside the gene matches. This chain's CDR3 is CASREGAGPYYGYTF. The CDR3 region has the DNA TGTGCCAGCAGGGAGGGGGCTGGCCCCTACTATGGCTACACCTTC.

In this sample, this clone turned up once. This rearrangement joins TRBV1 to TRBJ2-5; TRBD2 is the table's D call, not checked against the DNA. TRBV1 is classified as a pseudogene. The CDR3 runs to 17 residues. CDR3: CTSSQDLRLAGEETQYF. CDR3 bases: TGCACCAGCAGCCAAGATCTAAGACTAGCGGGGGAAGAGACCCAGTACTTC.

DNA of the CDR3: TGTGCCAGCAGCGGTGGGACAAAGGTTACCCTGTTTTTT. This encodes CASSGGTKVTLFF. The gene calls are TRBV2 and TRBJ2-2, with D possibly TRBD1 on 6 matching bases. There are 13 residues in the CDR3. Trimming stripped 6 bases from V and 14 bases from J, with 19 bases between. The germline CDR1 and CDR2 sequences are SNHLY and FYNNEI.

The chain has TRBV7-9 and TRBJ2-7; D gene ambiguous. Germline CDR1 reads SEHNR; CDR2 reads FQNEAQ (reference sequence). This CDR3 spans 12 amino acids. With 6 bases removed from V and 2 bases from J, the gap between germline ends came to 8 bases. DNA for the CDR3: TGTGCCAGCAGGCCAGTTACCTACGAGCAGTACTTC. It is translated as CASRPVTYEQYF.

The chain has TRBV30 and TRBJ1-4, with 9 bases lining up with TRBD1. This CDR3 comprises 13 residues. The junction had 1 base not matched to a gene; V was cut back by 1 base and J by 7 bases. Germline V gene sequence: CDR1 GTSNPN, CDR2 SVGIG (reference sequence). CDR3 loop: CAWSGQGVEKLFF. CDR3 bases: TGTGCCTGGAGTGGACAGGGGGTTGAAAAACTGTTTTTT.

This clone appeared a few times. This CDR3 reads CASSGRGKYTEAFF. The DNA of the CDR3 is TGTGCCAGCAGTGGGCGGGGCAAGTACACTGAAGCTTTCTTT. This chain links TRBV6-6 with TRBJ1-1, with a weak D call TRBD1 (5 bases). The CDR3 length is 14 residues. Germline V gene data show CDR1 as MNHNY and CDR2 as SVGAGI (reference sequence). Deletions cut 5 bases from V and 3 bases from J, with 13 bases between.

The CDR3 is CASRGDRGSNQPQHF. The CDR3 nucleotides are TGTGCCAGCAGGGGGGACAGAGGGTCCAATCAGCCCCAGCATTTT. This chain connects TRBV2 to TRBJ1-5; 7 bases line up with TRBD1. The CDR3 is 15 amino acids. J lost 3 bases, V lost 6 bases, and 8 bases had no gene match. CDR1 is SNHLY and CDR2 is FYNNEI in the germline V gene.

CDR3 region: CASSALFGYEQYF. The CDR3, as DNA: TGTGCCAGCAGTGCCCTTTTTGGTTACGAGCAGTACTTC. The V call is TRBV2, the J call TRBJ2-7; D remains ambiguous. V lost 4 bases, J lost 4 bases, and 11 bases lay in between. The V gene's germline CDR1 is SNHLY and CDR2 FYNNEI. This CDR3 comprises 13 residues.

Only a few counts were recorded for this clone. The chain couples TRBV27 to TRBJ1-5; no definite D call. This CDR3 contains 15 residues. V was trimmed by 2 bases and J by 3 bases, leaving 11 bases between them. Germline V CDR1 and CDR2: MNHEY, SMNVEV (reference sequence). Here the CDR3 reads CASSLGVTSNQPQHF. In DNA form, the CDR3 reads TGTGCCAGCAGTTTAGGAGTCACTTCCAATCAGCCCCAGCATTTT.

This chain uses TRBV5-1 with TRBJ2-7; 9 nucleotides agree with TRBD2. Germline trimming cut 2 bases from V and 5 bases from J; bases unmatched to any gene: 2. The CDR3 loop spans 13 amino acids. Germline CDR1 and CDR2: SGHRS and YFSETQ. The CDR3 protein is CASSFLAGDEQYF. The CDR3 region has the DNA TGCGCCAGCAGCTTCTTAGCGGGAGACGAGCAGTACTTC.

J is TRBJ1-4 and V is TRBV30; weak D call: TRBD1 (5 bases). The germline V gene encodes CDR1 GTSNPN and CDR2 SVGIG (reference sequence). V was shortened by 0 bases and J by 5 bases, with 13 bases between the two germline ends. The CDR3 loop spans 15 amino acids. CDR3 bases: TGTGCCTGGAGTGTATTCGGGACGAGGAATGAAAAACTGTTTTTT. Its protein is CAWSVFGTRNEKLFF.

The chain links TRBV11-2 to TRBJ1-2; D not certain. The CDR3 has 13 amino acids. The ends were cut back, 0 bases at V and 7 bases at J, with 9 bases in the middle. Germline CDR1 and CDR2: SGHAT and FQNNGV. The CDR3 DNA is TGTGCCAGCAGCTTAGATGCAGTCAGTGGCTACACCTTC. This encodes CASSLDAVSGYTF.

The chain couples TRBV10-1 to TRBJ1-2; tentative D call: TRBD1 (5 bases). Germline V gene data show CDR1 as WNHNN and CDR2 as SYGVQD (reference sequence). Trimming left V 2 bases short and J 8 bases short, with 12 bases between. This CDR3 has 13 amino acids. The CDR3 DNA sequence: TGCGCCAGCAGTGAGCCGGGGGGAATCGGCTACACCTTC. Translated, it gives CASSEPGGIGYTF.

This chain joins TRBV7-2 and TRBJ2-1; 10 nucleotides line up with TRBD1. V lost 5 bases and J lost 2; bases outside the gene matches: 3. Germline-derived CDR1 and CDR2 are SGHTA and FQGNSA. The CDR3 is 15 residues long. CDR3 loop: CASSRDRGTYNEQFF. In nucleotides, the CDR3 is TGTGCCAGCAGCCGGGACAGGGGCACCTACAATGAGCAGTTCTTC.

This clone came up a few times. The genes are TRBV28 and TRBJ1-6; D remains ambiguous. V was trimmed by 6 bases and J by 6 bases, leaving 15 bases between them. The CDR3 is made up of 15 amino acids. Germline lookup yields CDR1 MDHEN and CDR2 SYDVKM. The CDR3 loop is CASRGRGLGNSPLHF. The CDR3 bases are TGTGCCAGCAGAGGGCGAGGACTAGGTAATTCACCCCTCCACTTT.

The gene calls are TRBV5-4 and TRBJ1-6; TRBD1 might be the D (5 bases). Trimming left V 0 bases short and J 2 bases short, with 9 bases between. CDR1 SGHNT and CDR2 YYREEE come from the germline V gene (reference sequence). The CDR3 sequence is 16 residues long. The CDR3 region has the DNA TGTGCCAGCAGCTTGGCGTGGGACCCCTATAATTCACCCCTCCACTTT. Amino acid sequence: CASSLAWDPYNSPLHF.

The chain employs TRBV15 and TRBJ1-5; D is possibly TRBD1 (6 bases). The CDR3 contains 15 residues. CDR1 and CDR2 from the germline V gene are LNHNV and YYDKDF (reference sequence). V was shortened by 3 bases and J by 2 bases, with 11 bases between the two germline ends. The CDR3 spells CATSSPYRGNQPQHF. In nucleotides, the CDR3 is TGTGCCACCAGCAGTCCCTACAGGGGCAATCAGCCCCAGCATTTT.

The chain couples TRBV4-1 to TRBJ2-7; no firm D call. Per germline, CDR1 MGHRA and CDR2 YSYEKL. The CDR3 has 14 amino acids. The V gene lost 3 bases and the J gene lost 0 bases, with 9 bases spanning the gap. CDR3 DNA sequence: TGCGCCAGCAGCCATGGCCGGAGCTCCTACGAGCAGTACTTC. Amino acid sequence: CASSHGRSSYEQYF.

This chain joins TRBV5-1 and TRBJ1-4; a possible D gene is TRBD1 (5 bases). The CDR3 is made up of 17 amino acids. The germline V and J ends were trimmed by 0 bases and 4 bases, with 16 bases remaining between them. Germline V CDR1 and CDR2: SGHRS, YFSETQ. Here the CDR3 reads CASSLGDQGGGNEKLFF. CDR3 bases: TGCGCCAGCAGCTTGGGGGACCAGGGAGGCGGTAATGAAAAACTGTTTTTT.

The rearrangement uses TRBV5-4 and TRBJ2-1; tentatively, D is TRBD1 (5 bases). The CDR3 sequence is 12 residues long. In germline, CDR1 is SGHNT, CDR2 YYREEE (reference sequence). V lost 3 bases and J lost 8, with 9 bases in between. The CDR3: CASSYRGDEQFF. In DNA form, the CDR3 reads TGTGCCAGCAGCTATAGGGGTGATGAGCAGTTCTTC. Full variable domain (rest looked up from reference TRBV5-4 and TRBJ2-1): ETGVTQSPTHLIKTRGQQVTLRCSSQSGHNTVSWYQQALGQGPQFIFQYYREEENGRGNFPPRFSGLQFPNYSSELNVNALELDDSALYLCASSYRGDEQFFGPGTRLTVL.

V and J are TRBV25-1 and TRBJ2-1; 10 nucleotides agree with TRBD2. The CDR3 spans 16 residues. Germline CDR1 MGHDK, CDR2 SYGVNS. With 9 bases clipped from V and 0 bases from J, the junction kept 8 bases outside the gene matches. CDR3 DNA: TGTGCCAGTAGTCCTAGCGGGAGCAGCTCCTACAATGAGCAGTTCTTC. Its translation is CASSPSGSSSYNEQFF. Full variable domain (outside the CDR3, taken from reference TRBV25-1 and TRBJ2-1): EADIYQTPRYLVIGTGKKITLECSQTMGHDKMYWYQQDPGMELHLIHYSYGVNSTEKGDLSSESTVSRIRTEHFPLTLESARPSHTSQYLCASSPSGSSSYNEQFFGPGTRLTVL.

The chain employs TRBV6-1 and TRBJ2-7; D remains ambiguous. This CDR3 has 13 amino acids. V lost 8 bases to trimming and J lost 0 bases, with 11 bases between them. Germline V gives CDR1 MNHNS, CDR2 SASEGT. The CDR3 loop reads CASLRVSSYEQYF. For the CDR3, the DNA is TGTGCCAGCCTTCGAGTGAGCTCCTACGAGCAGTACTTC.

About this clone itself: Other DNA sequences in this sample translate to the same CDR3. The V gene is TRBV27, the J gene TRBJ1-5; D gene uncertain. Trimming cost V 0 bases and J 6 bases, with 6 bases left between them. This CDR3 has 13 amino acids. Per the germline V gene, CDR1 is MNHEY and CDR2 is SMNVEV (reference sequence). The DNA of the CDR3 is TGTGCCAGCAGTTTATCGCGGAGTCAGCCCCAGCATTTT. Translating gives CASSLSRSQPQHF.

On this clone itself: The sample has other DNA sequences that encode this CDR3 too. DNA of the CDR3: TGTGCCAGCAGCAGCGGACAGGGCCACGAGCAGTACTTC. This translates into CASSSGQGHEQYF. The chain joins TRBV28 to TRBJ2-7; 8 bases fit TRBD1. V was pared by 6 bases and J by 5 bases, with 6 bases of the junction left unmatched. CDR3 length equals 13 residues. From germline, CDR1 is MDHEN and CDR2 SYDVKM. Drawing the rest from reference TRBV28 and TRBJ2-7, the complete variable domain is DVKVTQSSRYLVKRTGEKVFLECVQDMDHENMFWYRQDPGLGLRLIYFSYDVKMKEKGDIPEGYSVSREKKERFSLILESASTNQTSMYLCASSSGQGHEQYFGPGTRLTVT.

The chain combines TRBV5-1 with TRBJ2-3; 7 nucleotides line up with TRBD2. V lost 0 bases, J lost 2 bases, and 6 bases stayed unmatched. Germline V gene data show CDR1 as SGHRS and CDR2 as YFSETQ. The CDR3 consists of 16 residues. For the CDR3, the DNA is TGCGCCAGCAGCTTGGAGGGACTACCCTCCACAGATACGCAGTATTTT. The encoded protein is CASSLEGLPSTDTQYF.

This clone has a count of ten or more. The rearrangement links TRBV7-9 to TRBJ2-2; 7 nucleotides agree with TRBD1. CDR1 and CDR2 from the germline V gene are SEHNR and FQNEAQ (reference sequence). The CDR3 length is 15 residues. The J segment lost 4 bases and the V segment lost 11 bases, leaving 13 bases of the junction unmatched. CDR3 loop: CAGTHRQGATGELFF. The DNA of the CDR3 is TGTGCCGGAACTCATAGACAGGGAGCCACCGGGGAGCTGTTTTTT.

The chain employs TRBV5-1 and TRBJ2-7; D not certain. V was cut by 4 bases and J by 1 base, with 12 bases left in between. There are 14 residues in the CDR3. Germline V CDR1 and CDR2: SGHRS, YFSETQ. The CDR3 DNA is TGCGCCAGCAGCGACACCGGCGGATCCTACGAGCAGTACTTC. This encodes CASSDTGGSYEQYF.